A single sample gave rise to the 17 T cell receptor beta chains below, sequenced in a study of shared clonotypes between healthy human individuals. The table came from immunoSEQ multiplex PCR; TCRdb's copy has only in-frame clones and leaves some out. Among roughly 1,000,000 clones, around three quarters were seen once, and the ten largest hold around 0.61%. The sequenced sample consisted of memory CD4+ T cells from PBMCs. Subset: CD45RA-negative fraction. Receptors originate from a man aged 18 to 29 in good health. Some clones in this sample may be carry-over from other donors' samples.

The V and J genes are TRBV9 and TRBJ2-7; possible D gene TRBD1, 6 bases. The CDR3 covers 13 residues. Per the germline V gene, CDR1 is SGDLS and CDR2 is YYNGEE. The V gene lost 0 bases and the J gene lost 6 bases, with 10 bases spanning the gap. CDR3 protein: CASSVEGGSEQYF. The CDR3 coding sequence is TGTGCCAGCAGCGTAGAAGGGGGAAGCGAGCAGTACTTC.

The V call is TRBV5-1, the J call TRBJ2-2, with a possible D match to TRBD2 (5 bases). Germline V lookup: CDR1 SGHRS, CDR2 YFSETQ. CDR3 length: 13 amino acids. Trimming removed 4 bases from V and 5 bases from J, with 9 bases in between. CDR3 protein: CASSPTGTGELFF. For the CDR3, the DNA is TGCGCCAGCAGCCCGACGGGGACCGGGGAGCTGTTTTTT.

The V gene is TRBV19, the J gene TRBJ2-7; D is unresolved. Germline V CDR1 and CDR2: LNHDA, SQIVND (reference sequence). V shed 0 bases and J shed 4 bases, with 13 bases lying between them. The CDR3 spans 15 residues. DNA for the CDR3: TGTGCCAGTAGTATAGATGGGGTCACGCCTTACGAGCAGTACTTC. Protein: CASSIDGVTPYEQYF.

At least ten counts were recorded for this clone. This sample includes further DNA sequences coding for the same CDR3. CDR3 sequence (DNA): TGCGCCAGCAGCTTGACGGCAGGGTCGAACACTGAAGCTTTCTTT. Translated, it gives CASSLTAGSNTEAFF. The V gene is TRBV5-1, the J gene TRBJ1-1, with a tentative D call TRBD1 (5 bases). The V gene lost 1 base and the J gene lost 1 base, with 11 bases spanning the gap. The CDR3 runs to 15 residues. The germline V gene has CDR1 SGHRS and CDR2 YFSETQ.

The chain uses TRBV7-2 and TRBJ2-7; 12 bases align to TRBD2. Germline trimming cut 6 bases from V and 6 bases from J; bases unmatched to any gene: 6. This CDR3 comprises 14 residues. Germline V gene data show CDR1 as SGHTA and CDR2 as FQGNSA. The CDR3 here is CASSKGLAGSEQYF. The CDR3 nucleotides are TGTGCCAGCAGTAAAGGACTAGCGGGAAGCGAGCAGTACTTC.

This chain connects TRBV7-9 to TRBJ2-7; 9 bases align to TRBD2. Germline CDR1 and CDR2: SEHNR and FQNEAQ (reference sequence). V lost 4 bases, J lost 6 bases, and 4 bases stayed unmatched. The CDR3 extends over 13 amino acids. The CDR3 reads CASSSGTSSEQYF. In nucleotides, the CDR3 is TGTGCCAGCAGCTCCGGGACTAGCTCCGAGCAGTACTTC.

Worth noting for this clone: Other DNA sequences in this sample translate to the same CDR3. This chain's CDR3 is CASSQGLAGGYEQYF. Written as DNA, the CDR3 is TGTGCCAGCAGCCAAGGACTAGCGGGAGGTTACGAGCAGTACTTC. The chain recombines TRBV5-4 with TRBJ2-7; the match to TRBD2 covers 14 bases. This CDR3 contains 15 residues. From germline, CDR1 is SGHNT and CDR2 YYREEE (reference sequence). The V gene end was trimmed by 4 bases and the J gene end by 4 bases; junction bases not matched to a gene: 4.

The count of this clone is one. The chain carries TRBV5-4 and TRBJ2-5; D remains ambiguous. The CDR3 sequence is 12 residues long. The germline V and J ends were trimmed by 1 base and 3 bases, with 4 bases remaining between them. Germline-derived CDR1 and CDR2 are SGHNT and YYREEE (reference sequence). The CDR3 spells CASSLPKETQYF. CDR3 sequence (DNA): TGTGCCAGCAGCTTGCCAAAAGAGACCCAGTACTTC.

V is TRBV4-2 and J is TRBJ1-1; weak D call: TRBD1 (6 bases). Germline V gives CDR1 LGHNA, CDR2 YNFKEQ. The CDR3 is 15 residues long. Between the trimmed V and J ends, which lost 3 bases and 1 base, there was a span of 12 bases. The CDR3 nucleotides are TGTGCCAGCAGCCACGGGGGGCCCCGGAACACTGAAGCTTTCTTT. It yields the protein CASSHGGPRNTEAFF.

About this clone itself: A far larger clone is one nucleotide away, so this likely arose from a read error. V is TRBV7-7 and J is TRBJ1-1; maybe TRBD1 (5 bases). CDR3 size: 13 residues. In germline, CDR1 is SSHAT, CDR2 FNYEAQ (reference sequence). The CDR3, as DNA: TGTGCCAGCAGCTCACAGGTAAACACTGAAGCTCTCTTT. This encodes CASSSQVNTEALF.

The CDR3 loop reads CASSYVSGRGSYEQYF. CDR3 sequence (DNA): TGTGCCAGCAGCTACGTAAGCGGGAGGGGCTCCTACGAGCAGTACTTC. The chain links TRBV5-6 to TRBJ2-7; 10 nucleotides match TRBD2. The CDR3 totals 16 residues. Germline V gene lookup returns CDR1 SGHDT and CDR2 YYEEEE. With V trimmed by 3 bases and J by 0 bases, 6 bases remained unmatched.

CDR3: CASRPTAVSSYNEQFF. In DNA form, the CDR3 reads TGTGCCAGCAGGCCGACGGCAGTTAGCTCCTACAATGAGCAGTTCTTC. This chain joins TRBV5-4 and TRBJ2-1; D not resolved. Trimming took 5 bases from V and 0 from J, leaving 15 bases between them. Germline V gene lookup returns CDR1 SGHNT and CDR2 YYREEE (reference sequence). This CDR3 is 16 amino acids long.

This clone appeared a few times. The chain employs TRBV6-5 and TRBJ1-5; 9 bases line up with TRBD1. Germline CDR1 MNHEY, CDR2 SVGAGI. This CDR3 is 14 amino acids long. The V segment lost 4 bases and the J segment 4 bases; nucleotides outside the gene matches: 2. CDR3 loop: CASSSGQGNQPQHF. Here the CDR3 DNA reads TGTGCCAGCAGTTCCGGACAGGGGAATCAGCCCCAGCATTTT.

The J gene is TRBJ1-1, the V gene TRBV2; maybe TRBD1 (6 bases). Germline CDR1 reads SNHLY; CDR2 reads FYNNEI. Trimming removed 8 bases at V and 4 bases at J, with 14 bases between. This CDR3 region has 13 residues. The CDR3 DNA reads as TGTGCCAGCCGGACAGTATCGGTCACTGAAGCTTTCTTT. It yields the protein CASRTVSVTEAFF.

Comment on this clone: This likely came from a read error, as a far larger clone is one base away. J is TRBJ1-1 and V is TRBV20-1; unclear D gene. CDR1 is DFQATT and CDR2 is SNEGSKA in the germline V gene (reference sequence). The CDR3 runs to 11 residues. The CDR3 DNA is TGCAGGCAGAGACTGGACACTGAAGCTTTCTTT. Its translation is CRQRLDTEAFF.

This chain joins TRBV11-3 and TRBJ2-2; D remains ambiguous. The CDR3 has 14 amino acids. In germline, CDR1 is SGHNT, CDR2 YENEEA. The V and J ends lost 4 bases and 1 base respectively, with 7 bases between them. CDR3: CASSSTGNTGELFF. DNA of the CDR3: TGTGCCAGCAGCTCGACTGGGAACACCGGGGAGCTGTTTTTT.

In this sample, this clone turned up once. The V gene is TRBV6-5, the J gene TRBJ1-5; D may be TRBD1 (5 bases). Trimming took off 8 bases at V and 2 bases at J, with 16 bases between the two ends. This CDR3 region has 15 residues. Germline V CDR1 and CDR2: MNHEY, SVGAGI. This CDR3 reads CASAPRGEGNQPQHF. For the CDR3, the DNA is TGTGCCAGCGCCCCGCGAGGGGAGGGCAATCAGCCCCAGCATTTT.